The next 27 T cell receptor beta chains were all read from a single sample in a study of blood T cell repertoires in COVID-19. Sequencing used immunoSEQ multiplex PCR; TCRdb keeps in-frame clones, though not all of them. The sample yields around 250,000 clones, approximately 82% seen once. The sequencing input was PBMCs or T cells enriched from blood (not recorded which). These TCRs come from a man in his forties or fifties who had been exposed to COVID-19.

V is TRBV7-9 and J is TRBJ2-1; TRBD2 matches at 9 bases. Looked up from germline, CDR1 is SEHNR and CDR2 is FQNEAQ (reference sequence). This CDR3 has 18 residues. V lost 5 bases, J lost 7 bases, and 18 bases stayed unmatched. CDR3 sequence: CASSHIIPTSGPGNEQFF. CDR3 DNA: TGTGCCAGCAGCCACATAATCCCGACTAGCGGCCCTGGTAATGAGCAGTTCTTC.

The chain employs TRBV20-1 and TRBJ1-3, with TRBD1 matching over 9 bases. The CDR3 covers 18 residues. The V gene end was trimmed by 6 bases and the J gene end by 2 bases; junction bases not matched to a gene: 17. In germline, CDR1 is DFQATT, CDR2 SNEGSKA (reference sequence). This CDR3 reads CSASGDRAIGLAGNTIYF. The DNA of the CDR3 is TGCAGTGCCAGTGGGGACAGGGCAATCGGTTTAGCTGGAAACACCATATATTTT.

V and J are TRBV5-1 and TRBJ2-7; no firm D call. The CDR3 spans 11 residues. Germline CDR1 reads SGHRS; CDR2 reads YFSETQ. Between the trimmed V and J ends, which lost 7 bases and 6 bases, there was a span of 11 bases. The CDR3 DNA sequence: TGCGCCAGCCCCCTCTCCCCCGAGCAGTACTTC. Amino acids: CASPLSPEQYF.

The chain joins TRBV12-3 or TRBV12-4 to TRBJ1-2, with a possible D match to TRBD1 (6 bases). V lost 6 bases and J lost 5, with 13 bases in between. CDR3 length equals 13 residues. The CDR3 region has the DNA TGTGCCAGCAGATTGGGGGCCCGATATGGCTACACCTTC. Translation: CASRLGARYGYTF.

This chain connects TRBV4-1 to TRBJ1-4; TRBD1 is a possible D gene (5 bases). Germline CDR1 is MGHRA and CDR2 is YSYEKL. Trimming took 0 bases from V and 12 from J, leaving 11 bases between them. CDR3 length equals 13 residues. The CDR3 coding sequence is TGCGCCAGCAGCCAAGATCCAGGGAATGAACTGTTTTTT. Its translation is CASSQDPGNELFF.

The rearrangement uses TRBV19 and TRBJ2-2; a possible D gene is TRBD1 (6 bases). The germline CDR1 and CDR2 sequences are LNHDA and SQIVND (reference sequence). The V end lost 10 bases, the J end lost 2 bases, and 14 bases lay between the germline ends. The CDR3 has 14 amino acids. The CDR3 sequence: CATPDSYNTGELFF. In DNA, the CDR3 is TGTGCCACCCCGGACAGCTACAACACCGGGGAGCTGTTTTTT.

The rearrangement links TRBV19 to TRBJ1-4; a weak D match, TRBD1 (5 bases). CDR3 length equals 15 residues. Germline CDR1 LNHDA, CDR2 SQIVND (reference sequence). V shed 3 bases and J shed 5 bases, with 13 bases lying between them. This chain's CDR3 is CASSMAGLRNEKLFF. Written as DNA, the CDR3 is TGTGCCAGTAGTATGGCGGGGCTGCGAAATGAAAAACTGTTTTTT.

In nucleotides, the CDR3 is TGTGCCAGCAGCTTTGAAAAGACAGGGCCTCCTCCATTTAACTATGGCTACACCTTC. Translated, it gives CASSFEKTGPPPFNYGYTF. The chain is built from TRBV5-4 and TRBJ1-2; 7 nucleotides match TRBD1. Unmatched junction bases numbered 17, after V lost 2 bases and J lost 1 base. Germline V gene data show CDR1 as SGHNT and CDR2 as YYREEE (reference sequence). The length of the CDR3 is 19 residues. The variable domain in full, with the rest retrieved from reference TRBV5-4 and TRBJ1-2, is ETGVTQSPTHLIKTRGQQVTLRCSSQSGHNTVSWYQQALGQGPQFIFQYYREEENGRGNFPPRFSGLQFPNYSSELNVNALELDDSALYLCASSFEKTGPPPFNYGYTFGSGTRLTVV.

This clone was picked up one time. The CDR3 bases are TGTGCCAGCAGTGCAACCCGACCCGGGGGACAGGGTATGAAGGCTTTCTTT. This encodes CASSATRPGGQGMKAFF. The chain employs TRBV6-1 and TRBJ1-1, with TRBD1 identical over 9 bases. The ends lost 4 bases at V and 11 bases at J; junction bases unmatched: 20. Per germline, CDR1 MNHNS and CDR2 SASEGT. The CDR3 contains 17 residues.

This chain's CDR3 is CASKLYGSPLHF. As DNA, the CDR3 is TGCGCCAGCAAGCTGTATGGTTCACCCCTCCACTTT. The rearrangement links TRBV10-2 to TRBJ1-6; the D is unclear. The CDR3 covers 12 residues. The germline CDR1 and CDR2 sequences are WSHSY and SAAADI. V was pared by 7 bases and J by 9 bases, with 10 bases between.

The gene calls are TRBV28 and TRBJ2-1; D unresolved. There are 12 residues in the CDR3. Deletions cut 8 bases from V and 11 bases from J, with 16 bases between. Germline V lookup: CDR1 MDHEN, CDR2 SYDVKM. The CDR3 reads CASVSSGSKQFF. CDR3 sequence (DNA): TGTGCCAGCGTGTCTTCGGGTAGCAAGCAGTTCTTC.

The sample holds a few counts of this clone. The chain is built from TRBV5-8 and TRBJ2-3; 10 bases are shared with TRBD1. V lost 4 bases, J lost 2 bases, and 7 bases stayed unmatched. In germline, CDR1 is SGHTS, CDR2 YDEGEE. The CDR3 is 16 amino acids. This CDR3 is CASSLPGQGFTDTQYF. The CDR3 DNA reads TGTGCCAGCAGCCTCCCGGGACAGGGGTTCACAGATACGCAGTATTTT.

The J gene is TRBJ2-7, the V gene TRBV3-1 (or the pseudogene TRBV3-2), with D tentatively TRBD1 (5 bases). Germline V gene lookup returns CDR1 LGHDT and CDR2 YNNKEL (reference sequence). V was clipped by 4 bases and J by 2 bases, with 15 bases between them. This CDR3 is built from 15 residues. The CDR3 nucleotides read TGTGCCAGCAGCCCAGGGCCCCTTACCGCCTACGAGCAGTACTTC. This sequence encodes CASSPGPLTAYEQYF.

CDR3: CASSLKGTGALFNQPQHF. CDR3 sequence (DNA): TGTGCCAGCTCACTGAAAGGGACAGGGGCCCTCTTCAATCAGCCCCAGCATTTT. The chain is built from TRBV18 and TRBJ1-5; 10 positions match TRBD1. The CDR3 sequence is 18 residues long. J lost 3 bases, V lost 4 bases, and 12 bases had no gene match. The germline gives CDR1 KGHSH, CDR2 LQKENI.

V and J are TRBV4-1 and TRBJ2-1; perhaps TRBD2 as D (5 bases). The V end lost 0 bases, the J end lost 10 bases, and 19 bases lay between the germline ends. This CDR3 spans 16 amino acids. Germline CDR1 and CDR2: MGHRA and YSYEKL. CDR3 DNA: TGCGCCAGCAGCCAAGATCACTCGGGATTTGCTAGGGAGCAGTTCTTC. Translation: CASSQDHSGFAREQFF.

V usage is TRBV7-3 and J usage is TRBJ1-2; possibly TRBD1 for D (5 bases). This CDR3 spans 16 amino acids. V was cut by 2 bases and J by 6 bases, with 19 bases left in between. Germline lookup yields CDR1 SGHTA and CDR2 FQGTGA. The CDR3 sequence is CASSLFQGGKQHGYTF. The DNA for the CDR3 is TGTGCCAGCAGCTTATTCCAGGGAGGGAAGCAGCATGGCTACACCTTC. Variable domain in full (rest from reference TRBV7-3 and TRBJ1-2): GAGVSQTPSNKVTEKGKYVELRCDPISGHTALYWYRQSLGQGPEFLIYFQGTGAADDSGLPNDRFFAVRPEGSVSTLKIQRTERGDSAVYLCASSLFQGGKQHGYTFGSGTRLTVV.

The CDR3 nucleotides read TGTGCCAGCTCACCACTTTCCACCTTCGACGGGACATTCCCCTACGAGCAGTACTTC. Protein sequence: CASSPLSTFDGTFPYEQYF. The chain uses TRBV18 and TRBJ2-7; possibly TRBD1 for D (6 bases). Looked up from germline, CDR1 is KGHSH and CDR2 is LQKENI. The V gene lost 1 base and the J gene lost 2 bases, with 24 bases spanning the gap. The CDR3 loop spans 19 amino acids. Filled out from reference TRBV18 and TRBJ2-7, the complete variable domain reads NAGVMQNPRHLVRRRGQEARLRCSPMKGHSHVYWYRQLPEEGLKFMVYLQKENIIDESGMPKERFSAEFPKEGPSILRIQQVVRGDSAAYFCASSPLSTFDGTFPYEQYFGPGTRLTVT.

This clone has just one count. The gene calls are TRBV4-1 and TRBJ2-7; 7 bases fit TRBD2. CDR1 and CDR2 from the germline V gene are MGHRA and YSYEKL. The CDR3 is 13 amino acids. V lost 3 bases to trimming and J lost 2 bases; unmatched junction nucleotides: 1. CDR3 DNA sequence: TGCGCCAGCAGCCAGGGGGGGGCCTACGAGCAGTACTTC. Protein sequence: CASSQGGAYEQYF.

This clone came up once. The V call is TRBV30, the J call TRBJ2-3; D might be TRBD2 (6 bases). The CDR3 is 15 residues long. Germline V gives CDR1 GTSNPN, CDR2 SVGIG (reference sequence). V was shortened by 2 bases and J by 6 bases, with 18 bases between the two germline ends. The CDR3 DNA reads TGTGCCTGGAGTATTTACGGGGGAAAAGGTGATACGCAGTATTTT. As protein: CAWSIYGGKGDTQYF.

The V gene is TRBV10-1, the J gene TRBJ2-4, with D hard to call. The CDR3 extends over 16 amino acids. In germline, CDR1 is WNHNN, CDR2 SYGVQD (reference sequence). V was trimmed by 3 bases and J by 5 bases, leaving 17 bases between them. CDR3 amino acids: CASSDSAAYPENIQYF. CDR3 nucleotides: TGCGCCAGCAGTGATTCGGCGGCTTATCCCGAAAACATTCAGTACTTC.

V is TRBV19 and J is TRBJ2-4; D gene uncertain. This CDR3 contains 15 residues. Looked up from germline, CDR1 is LNHDA and CDR2 is SQIVND (reference sequence). Trimming took 7 bases from V and 2 from J, leaving 15 bases between them. The CDR3 DNA is TGTGCCAGTATGAAAGAACGAACATCCAAAAACATTCAGTACTTC. Protein product: CASMKERTSKNIQYF.

The chain uses TRBV7-3 and TRBJ2-3, with unresolved D. This CDR3 region has 16 residues. CDR1 and CDR2 from the germline V gene are SGHTA and FQGTGA. Trimming stripped 3 bases from V and 1 base from J, with 14 bases between. The CDR3 DNA sequence: TGTGCCAGCAGCTTGGGCAGCAATGTCCGCACAGATACGCAGTATTTT. The encoded protein is CASSLGSNVRTDTQYF.

On this clone: This specimen includes other DNA sequences encoding the same CDR3. The chain uses TRBV12-3 or TRBV12-4 and TRBJ2-7; a weak D match, TRBD1 (6 bases). CDR3 size: 13 residues. With 3 bases removed from V and 2 bases from J, the gap between germline ends came to 8 bases. In DNA, the CDR3 is TGTGCCAGCAGTTTGCCAGGGGCCTACGAGCAGTACTTC. Translating gives CASSLPGAYEQYF.

The DNA of the CDR3 is TGTGCCAGCAGTCGTCGACAGCTATACGAGCAGTACTTC. It translates to CASSRRQLYEQYF. This sequence joins TRBV12-3 or TRBV12-4 and TRBJ2-7, with D maybe TRBD1 (5 bases). This CDR3 contains 13 residues. Trimming took off 5 bases at V and 4 bases at J, with 12 bases between the two ends.

This chain connects TRBV27 to TRBJ2-7, with a tentative D call TRBD1 (5 bases). Per the germline V gene, CDR1 is MNHEY and CDR2 is SMNVEV (reference sequence). CDR3 size: 15 residues. V dropped 3 bases and J dropped 1 base, with 13 bases sitting between them. CDR3 in amino acids: CASSLGPTLSYEQYF. CDR3 in DNA: TGTGCCAGCAGTTTGGGGCCTACTCTTTCCTACGAGCAGTACTTC.

In DNA form, the CDR3 reads TGTGCCAGCTCACCAGGCCAGGGGAGCTCCTATAATTCACCCCTCCACTTT. Amino acid sequence: CASSPGQGSSYNSPLHF. The V gene is TRBV18, the J gene TRBJ1-6; tentative D call: TRBD1 (6 bases). Germline V gene data show CDR1 as KGHSH and CDR2 as LQKENI. V lost 2 bases to trimming and J lost 0 bases, with 11 bases between them. The CDR3 extends over 17 amino acids.

V is TRBV6-5 and J is TRBJ1-2; 11 nucleotides agree with TRBD1. Germline-derived CDR1 and CDR2 are MNHEY and SVGAGI. There are 13 residues in the CDR3. After removal of 6 bases from V and 6 bases from J, the junction contained 3 bases not matched to a gene. The CDR3 reads CASSGQGADGYTF. The CDR3 DNA reads as TGTGCCAGCAGCGGACAGGGGGCGGATGGCTACACCTTC.